The 8 T cell receptor beta chains below come from one sample, sequenced in a study of spatial heterogeneity in lung cancer. Their antigens remain unidentified. The time point denotes: sample taken at primary tumor resection. MiXCR, run by TCRdb on the 5' RACE reads, gives a single entry per CDR3 protein. Here the sample spans several thousand distinct CDR3 sequences, roughly 37% being singletons. Study-level points and caveats: Tumor mutation counts were tracked by expanded intratumoral alpha and beta TCR counts.

The sequenced sample was lung tumor tissue, obtained at surgery. The receptor source for this set is a female donor with early-stage non-small cell lung cancer.

This chain connects TRBV5-1 to TRBJ1-6; D not resolved. The CDR3 contains 16 residues. With 1 base removed from V and 0 bases from J, the gap between germline ends came to 8 bases. The germline gives CDR1 SGHRS, CDR2 YFSETQ. The CDR3 region has the DNA TGCGCCAGCAGCTTGTCCTCGGGCTCCTATAATTCACCCCTCCACTTT. This codes for CASSLSSGSYNSPLHF.

This clonotype is large (0.1 to 1%). The chain is built from TRBV18 and TRBJ2-1, with D possibly being TRBD1 (6 bases). The CDR3 covers 15 residues. V was trimmed by 2 bases and J by 0 bases, leaving 8 bases between them. Germline assignment: CDR1 KGHSH and CDR2 LQKENI. In nucleotides, the CDR3 is TGTGCCAGCTCACCATTGGACAGCTCCTACAATGAGCAGTTCTTC. Its translation is CASSPLDSSYNEQFF.

In this sample, this clonotype turned up a few times. V usage is TRBV20-1 and J usage is TRBJ2-7; D call uncertain. Germline lookup yields CDR1 DFQATT and CDR2 SNEGSKA (reference sequence). This CDR3 has 12 amino acids. V was clipped by 7 bases and J by 1 base, with 11 bases between them. The CDR3 sequence: CSGLSGSYEQYF. CDR3 DNA: TGCAGTGGTCTGTCCGGGTCCTACGAGCAGTACTTC.

The V and J genes are TRBV30 and TRBJ1-5, with D possibly TRBD1 on 5 matching bases. This CDR3 is 13 amino acids long. From germline, CDR1 is GTSNPN and CDR2 SVGIG (reference sequence). Trimming took 0 bases from V and 2 from J, leaving 5 bases between them. The CDR3 spells CAWSVQGNQPQHF. The CDR3, as DNA: TGTGCCTGGAGTGTACAGGGCAATCAGCCCCAGCATTTT.

By share, this clonotype ranks as medium-sized. V and J are TRBV19 and TRBJ2-1; no definite D call. The germline CDR1 and CDR2 sequences are LNHDA and SQIVND (reference sequence). This CDR3 is built from 15 residues. V shed 1 base and J shed 2 bases, with 9 bases lying between them. CDR3 in DNA: TGTGCCAGTAGTATAGGCCCCGACACCTACAATGAGCAGTTCTTC. Protein sequence: CASSIGPDTYNEQFF.

In nucleotides, the CDR3 is TGTGCCAGCAGTGAATCAGCCCAAGAGACCCAGTACTTC. This gives the protein CASSESAQETQYF. V is TRBV2 and J is TRBJ2-5; D unresolved. The CDR3 loop spans 13 amino acids. Looked up from germline, CDR1 is SNHLY and CDR2 is FYNNEI. V dropped 2 bases and J dropped 1 base, with 5 bases sitting between them.

This clonotype is large in the sample. The chain employs TRBV23-1 and TRBJ2-2, with unresolved D. TRBV23-1 carries the ORF label, with uncertain function. With 10 bases removed from V and 9 bases from J, the gap between germline ends came to 6 bases. This CDR3 region has 9 residues. This CDR3 is CATPRELFF. In DNA, the CDR3 is TGCGCCACCCCTCGGGAGCTGTTTTTT.

The gene calls are TRBV20-1 and TRBJ2-3, with 8 bases fitting TRBD2. Germline loops: CDR1 DFQATT, CDR2 SNEGSKA (reference sequence). The junction had 12 bases not matched to a gene; V was cut back by 3 bases and J by 4 bases. The CDR3 totals 16 residues. CDR3 bases: TGCAGTGCTAGTGATCAAAGGTGGCGGGGGGCAGATACGCAGTATTTT. Protein: CSASDQRWRGADTQYF.